One sample yielded the 5 T cell receptor beta chains listed below, sequenced in a study of T cells in localized non-small cell lung cancer. Measured with immunoSEQ multiplex PCR; TCRdb has only the in-frame clones, and not every one. The data contain tens of thousands of clones, about 90% of them singletons. Source: peripheral blood, taken before any cancer treatment. The origin of the receptors is a woman aged 35-75 years with stage I lung adenocarcinoma.

The V and J genes are TRBV13 and TRBJ2-1; weak D call: TRBD1 (6 bases). Trimming took off 5 bases at V and 4 bases at J, with 12 bases between the two ends. The germline V gene has CDR1 PRHDT and CDR2 FYEKMQ (reference sequence). The length of the CDR3 is 14 residues. The chain's CDR3 is CASSPEGVYNEQFF. In nucleotides, the CDR3 is TGTGCCAGCAGCCCCGAGGGGGTATACAATGAGCAGTTCTTC.

CDR3 in amino acids: CASSQASGGAREQYF. In DNA, the CDR3 is TGTGCCAGCAGCCAGGCTAGCGGGGGGGCGAGAGAGCAGTACTTC. The chain combines TRBV4-2 with TRBJ2-7; 12 bases are a match to TRBD2. The CDR3 extends over 15 amino acids. J lost 7 bases, V lost 3 bases, and 7 bases had no gene match. Per the germline V gene, CDR1 is LGHNA and CDR2 is YNFKEQ.

The V call is TRBV28, the J call TRBJ1-2; D is unclear. This CDR3 has 16 amino acids. The V end was cut by 10 bases, the J end by 5 bases, with 26 bases between. CDR1 and CDR2 (germline): MDHEN, SYDVKM. The CDR3 protein is CATLMGPLGDGYGYTF. In DNA, the CDR3 is TGTGCCACCCTAATGGGCCCGCTGGGAGATGGGTATGGCTACACCTTC.

V usage is TRBV10-3 and J usage is TRBJ2-5, with a weak D call TRBD1 (6 bases). Deletions cut 6 bases from V and 1 base from J, with 18 bases between. Germline assignment: CDR1 ENHRY and CDR2 SYGVKD. This CDR3 is built from 16 residues. In nucleotides, the CDR3 is TGTGCCATCAGCCGGGACACAATGGGCGTCCAAGAGACCCAGTACTTC. It specifies CAISRDTMGVQETQYF.

J is TRBJ2-3 and V is TRBV11-1; TRBD1 aligns across 8 bases. CDR1 is SGHAT, CDR2 FQDESV, per germline (reference sequence). The CDR3 loop spans 16 amino acids. Unmatched junction bases numbered 9, after V lost 3 bases and J lost 4 bases. In DNA, the CDR3 is TGTGCCAGCAGCTTGGGGAGGACAGGGCGACCAGATACGCAGTATTTT. This encodes CASSLGRTGRPDTQYF.